This entry concerns a single T cell receptor (beta chain). The antigen is not known. V was trimmed by 4 bases and J by 7 bases, leaving 14 bases between them. This CDR3 is 14 amino acids long. Germline V gives CDR1 LNHDA, CDR2 SQIVND (reference sequence). The data were taken from a study of T cell responses to AZD1222 COVID-19 vaccine. Study-level results: There were mostly white British donors and more females than males, and clonal diversity was possibly underestimated. Sampling captured repertoires only after the peak T cell response. In the spike-specific TCR repertoire, nearly half reportedly target unmutated variant regions.

Only in-frame clones appear in the TCRdb table, and some are missing; sequencing was by immunoSEQ multiplex PCR. The repertoire holds 90,000 to 150,000 clones, with approximately 90% as singletons. The receptor's source is an adult who received the AZD1222 COVID-19 vaccine. The chain recombines TRBV19 with TRBJ1-5, with D possibly being TRBD1 (6 bases). The starting material was peripheral blood, obtained 28 days after the second AZD1222 dose. Here the CDR3 reads CASSTAGTRQPQHF. CDR3 nucleotide sequence: TGTGCCAGTAGTACTGCCGGGACAAGGCAGCCCCAGCATTTT.